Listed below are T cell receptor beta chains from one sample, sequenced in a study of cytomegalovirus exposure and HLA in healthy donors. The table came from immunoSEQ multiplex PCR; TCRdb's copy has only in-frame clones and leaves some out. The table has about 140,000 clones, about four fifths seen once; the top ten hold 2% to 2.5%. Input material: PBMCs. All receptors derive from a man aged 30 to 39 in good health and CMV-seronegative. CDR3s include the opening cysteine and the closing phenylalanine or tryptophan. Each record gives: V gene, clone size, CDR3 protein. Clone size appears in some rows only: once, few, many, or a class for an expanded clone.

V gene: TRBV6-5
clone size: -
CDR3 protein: CASSGAGGVTEAFF

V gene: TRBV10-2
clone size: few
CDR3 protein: CASSEPSIATGQFF

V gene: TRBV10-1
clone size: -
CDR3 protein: CASSDKLAGRSSYNEQFF

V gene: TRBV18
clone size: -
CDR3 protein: CASSPNPGQGTYEQYF

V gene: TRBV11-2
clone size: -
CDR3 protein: CASSTPRTGGDSYEQYF

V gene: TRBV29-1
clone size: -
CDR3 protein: CSVGQAVRDAFF

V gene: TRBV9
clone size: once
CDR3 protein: CASSPSFTGAAEKLFF

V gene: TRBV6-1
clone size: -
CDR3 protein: CASRARGVNYGYTF

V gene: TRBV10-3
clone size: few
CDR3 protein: CAIRASGSYEQYF

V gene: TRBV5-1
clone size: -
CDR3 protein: CASSSIAGTYNEQFF

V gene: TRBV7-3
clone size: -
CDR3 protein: CASSETSGSIYEQYF

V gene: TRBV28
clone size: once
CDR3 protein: CASSLLDRGNSPLHF

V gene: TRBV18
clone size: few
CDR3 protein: CASSPQQGSPAEAFF

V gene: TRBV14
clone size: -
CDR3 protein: CASSQEGGTGIVGTEAFF

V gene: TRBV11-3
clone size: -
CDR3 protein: CASSLGQGSTDTQYF

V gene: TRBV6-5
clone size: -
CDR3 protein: CASQHRSAQHEQFF